The present entry profiles one T cell receptor beta chain with its context. Its specificity is unknown. Separate from the approximately 700-subject first cohort was the approximately 130-subject validation cohort, to which the donors belonged. Produced via immunoSEQ multiplex PCR; TCRdb's table is partial and in-frame only. The data hold under 250,000 clones, with approximately 87% observed a single time. This specimen comes from a study of cytomegalovirus exposure and HLA in healthy donors. General observations from the study: Whilst most TCR sequences proved rare, a subset of public TCRs occurred across many donors. A subsequent analysis found that TCR clusters from the first cohort also tended to co-occur in the approximately 110 validation repertoires, with approximately 95% of cluster scores above 0. Altogether, 150 to 200 TCR beta chains were recorded as cytomegalovirus-associated.

Looked up from germline, CDR1 is SGDLS and CDR2 is YYNGEE. The V end lost 4 bases, the J end lost 0 bases, and 14 bases lay between the germline ends. The CDR3 spans 15 residues. The clonotype was recovered from a woman aged 18-35 years in good health and CMV-seronegative. The rearrangement uses TRBV9 and TRBJ2-7, with D perhaps TRBD1 (6 bases). Sequencing was carried out using PBMCs. CDR3 nucleotides: TGTGCCAGCAGCATCACGGGACAAGGCTCCTACGAGCAGTACTTC. Translated: CASSITGQGSYEQYF. The entire variable domain, with the rest obtained from reference TRBV9 and TRBJ2-7, is as follows: DSGVTQTPKHLITATGQRVTLRCSPRSGDLSVYWYQQSLDQGLQFLIQYYNGEERAKGNILERFSAQQFPDLHSELNLSSLELGDSALYFCASSITGQGSYEQYFGPGTRLTVT.